Given below is one TCR beta chain in context. Its antigen is still unknown. The data were obtained in a study of CXCR3-negative and CXCR3-positive naive CD8 T cells. Broader study findings: Naive subsets did not differ in surface CD5, and TRB CDR3 properties served to infer TCR strength. Compared with CXCR3-negative naive cells, CXCR3-positive naive cells showed more hydrophobic TRB CDR3s.

Libraries of TRB cDNA were made by 5' RACE and carried UMIs. TCRdb reprocessed the 5' RACE reads; each CDR3 protein has one entry and no DNA is given. The sample has under 150,000 distinct CDR3 sequences, and its top ten clones hold over 0.25%. CDR1 and CDR2 (germline): LGHDT, YNNKEL (reference sequence). The CDR3 sequence is 16 residues long. The material sequenced was naive CXCR3+ CD8+ T cells from blood. Subset meaning: CD45RO-CCR7+CD27+CD95- naive CD8+ T cells expressing CXCR3 (TNR3+). The chain joins TRBV3-1 to TRBJ2-1; TCRdb outputs TRBD1, but without DNA this stays unchecked. This sequence originates from a human donor in good health. Some clones in this sample may be carry-over from other donors' samples. This CDR3 is CASSQDTGQGFDEQFF.